The rows below give T cell receptor beta chains drawn from one sample of a study of blood T cell repertoires in COVID-19. Sequencing used immunoSEQ multiplex PCR; TCRdb keeps in-frame clones, though not all of them. The sample lists about 370,000 clones; more than 75% were seen once. The specimen sequenced was peripheral blood. These receptors were obtained from a woman between 25 and 40 years old with COVID-19, enrolled during active disease. Each CDR3 is given with its conserved first and last residue. A D gene is named only where the DNA matches it firmly. Size is omitted from some rows. Given values are once, few, many or a class for expanded clones.

j_gene	v_gene	abundance	d_gene	CDR3nt	CDR3aa
TRBJ2-1	TRBV5-8	-	TRBD2	TGTGCCAGCAGCCTTAGCGGGAGCACCTACAATGAGCAGTTCTTC	CASSLSGSTYNEQFF
TRBJ2-1	TRBV27	-	-	TGTGCCAGCAGGGGGAGCGGTCGGCACAATGAGCAGTTCTTC	CASRGSGRHNEQFF
TRBJ2-1	TRBV19	-	-	TGTGCCAGGCCGGAGCGAGAAAAGTCCTACAATGAGCAGTTCTTC	CARPEREKSYNEQFF
TRBJ1-6	TRBV7-9	-	-	TGTGCCAGCAGCTTAGAGGGGGCACCCCTCCACTTT	CASSLEGAPLHF
TRBJ1-5	TRBV5-6	-	TRBD1	TGTGCCAGCAGCTTCTTCGACAGGGCGGATCAGCCCCAGCATTTT	CASSFFDRADQPQHF
TRBJ2-7	TRBV6-5	-	-	TGTGCCAGCAGTTCCTTTCAGGGGAATTACGAGCAGTACTTC	CASSSFQGNYEQYF
TRBJ2-2	TRBV7-8	-	TRBD1	TGTGCCAGCAGCTCACTTCCGGGACAGGTGAACACCGGGGAGCTGTTTTTT	CASSSLPGQVNTGELFF
TRBJ2-7	TRBV2	-	TRBD2	TGTGCCAGCAGTGAAATTAGCGGGAGGTCCTACGAGCAGTACTTC	CASSEISGRSYEQYF
TRBJ1-2	TRBV6-5	-	-	TGTGCCAGCAGTTACTCGACAGGACTGCCGGGCTATGGCTACACCTTC	CASSYSTGLPGYGYTF
TRBJ2-5	TRBV12-5	-	-	TGTGCTAGTGGTTTCAACCTCAGGGTTGAGACCCAGTACTTC	CASGFNLRVETQYF
TRBJ2-3	TRBV18	-	-	TGTGCCAGCTCACCCCCCGGCACAGATACGCAGTATTTT	CASSPPGTDTQYF
TRBJ2-7	TRBV6-5	-	TRBD2	TGTGCCAGCAGTTACAAGGGGCTAGCGGGACGGGAGCAGTACTTC	CASSYKGLAGREQYF
TRBJ2-3	TRBV2	once	TRBD2	TGTGCCAGCACCCACAGGACTAGCGGGATTGATACGCAGTATTTT	CASTHRTSGIDTQYF
TRBJ2-7	TRBV7-8	once	-	TGTGCCAGCAGCAGCAGGGGTTCCTACGAGCAGTACTTC	CASSSRGSYEQYF
TRBJ2-2	TRBV11-2	-	-	TGTGCCAGCAGCTTAGTCGGGGGCACCGGGGAGCTGTTTTTT	CASSLVGGTGELFF
TRBJ2-3	TRBV11-3	-	-	TGTGCCAGCGAGGTTGGGAGCGCAGATACGCAGTATTTT	CASEVGSADTQYF
TRBJ2-1	TRBV29-1	-	TRBD2	TGCAGCCTTGGACTAGCGGGAGACAATGAGCAGTTCTTC	CSLGLAGDNEQFF
TRBJ1-5	TRBV6-5	-	-	TGTGCCAGCACCCTAAGCCCCTATAGCAATCAGCCCCAGCATTTT	CASTLSPYSNQPQHF
TRBJ2-7	TRBV30	-	-	TGTGCCTGGAACGACAGGCACGACGAGCAGTACTTC	CAWNDRHDEQYF
TRBJ1-2	TRBV5-1	-	-	TGCGCCAGCAGCTTGCGCCAGGGAGGTGGCTACACCTTC	CASSLRQGGGYTF
TRBJ1-6	TRBV6-5	-	-	TGTGCCAGCAGTTCCCCCGGGAGTCCTTCACCCCTCCACTTT	CASSSPGSPSPLHF
TRBJ2-5	TRBV24-1	-	TRBD1	TGTGCCACCAGTGATCCCCGGACAGGGGCAGAGACCCAGTACTTC	CATSDPRTGAETQYF
TRBJ1-1	TRBV5-1	-	TRBD1	TGCGCCAGCACCGCGGGACAGGGAACTTCTGAAGCTTTCTTT	CASTAGQGTSEAFF
TRBJ2-7	TRBV4-1	-	-	TGCGCCAGCAGCCAGGGGCTAGCCTACGAGCAGTACTTC	CASSQGLAYEQYF
TRBJ1-4	TRBV5-6	-	-	TGTGCCAGCAGCAGCCGGGGGGGGCCGAGGGAAAAACTGTTTTTT	CASSSRGGPREKLFF
TRBJ1-2	TRBV5-1	-	TRBD1	TGCGCCAGCAGCCCGGGGGACAGGGCTAACTATGGCTACACCTTC	CASSPGDRANYGYTF
TRBJ1-2	TRBV30	-	TRBD1	TGTGCCTGGAGTGTCTTACGGACAGGGGCGAGTGACTACACCTTC	CAWSVLRTGASDYTF
TRBJ2-1	TRBV30	-	-	TGTGCCTGGAGTACCATTAGCCCGAACAATGAGCAGTTCTTC	CAWSTISPNNEQFF
TRBJ2-1	TRBV12-5	few	TRBD2	TGTGCTAGTGGTTTGGTAAGAGACGGGAGGCCTCCCTTGGATGAGCAGTTCTTC	CASGLVRDGRPPLDEQFF
TRBJ2-3	TRBV6-4	-	TRBD2	TGTGCCAGCAGTGACTCTGATCTAGCGGGTCGAGGAGATACGCAGTATTTT	CASSDSDLAGRGDTQYF
TRBJ2-7	TRBV29-1	-	TRBD1	TGCAGCGTCCGACAGGGGGTGGCCTACGAGCAGTACTTC	CSVRQGVAYEQYF
TRBJ2-7	TRBV11-3	-	TRBD1	TGTGCCAGCAGCTTAGGCCCCGGGACAGGGGAAGGGGAGCAGTACTTC	CASSLGPGTGEGEQYF
TRBJ1-1	TRBV5-1	-	-	TGCGCCAGCAGCGGGGCGGCAGGATTCATGAACACTGAAGCTTTCTTT	CASSGAAGFMNTEAFF
TRBJ2-5	TRBV11-2	-	-	TGTGCCAGCCGTGGTCAAGTCGGGGAGACCCAGTACTTC	CASRGQVGETQYF
TRBJ1-5	TRBV27	-	-	TGTGCCAGCAGTTTAACCGGGGGTAGTCAGCCCCAGCATTTT	CASSLTGGSQPQHF
TRBJ2-2	TRBV27	-	TRBD1	TGTGCCAGCAGGGACAGGGGGACTAACACCGGGGAGCTGTTTTTT	CASRDRGTNTGELFF
TRBJ2-5	TRBV7-8	-	TRBD1	TGTGCCAGCAGCTTAAGGACAGGGGGCCGGGAGACCCAGTACTTC	CASSLRTGGRETQYF
TRBJ2-5	TRBV10-3	-	TRBD2	TGTGCCATCAGGGAAGCGGGAGGGCAAGAGACCCAGTACTTC	CAIREAGGQETQYF
TRBJ2-7	TRBV15	-	-	TGTGCCACCAGCAGGGACAGCTACGAGCAGTACTTC	CATSRDSYEQYF
TRBJ1-4	TRBV7-9	-	-	TGTGCCAGCAGCTCGACAGCTACAACTAATGAAAAACTGTTTTTT	CASSSTATTNEKLFF
TRBJ2-6	TRBV28	-	-	TGTGCCAGCAGTCCAGGGAATGGGGCCAACGTCCTGACTTTC	CASSPGNGANVLTF
TRBJ1-3	TRBV19	once	TRBD1	TGTGCCAGCGAGGACAGGGGGCCTGGAAACACCATATATTTT	CASEDRGPGNTIYF
TRBJ2-1	TRBV5-6	-	-	TGTGCCAGCAGCTTGCCCCCGGGCTCCTACAATGAGCAGTTCTTC	CASSLPPGSYNEQFF
TRBJ2-5	TRBV6-5	once	-	TGTGCCAGCAGACTCACGTCGGGGACCCAGTACTTC	CASRLTSGTQYF
TRBJ1-5	TRBV3-1/TRBV3-2	-	-	TGTGCCAGCAGCCAAGATTGGGGGGGTCAGCCCCAGCATTTT	CASSQDWGGQPQHF
TRBJ2-3	TRBV10-3	-	TRBD2	TGTGCCATCAGTGACCCCTTTGGGGGGAGGGCCATAGATACGCAGTATTTT	CAISDPFGGRAIDTQYF
TRBJ2-3	TRBV11-2	-	TRBD1	TGTGCCAGCAGCAGGGACAGGGGACAAGATACGCAGTATTTT	CASSRDRGQDTQYF
TRBJ2-7	TRBV6-5	-	-	TGTGCCAGCAGTCAGACTGGAGCCCTCTCCTACGAGCAGTACTTC	CASSQTGALSYEQYF
TRBJ2-7	TRBV19	-	TRBD2	TGTGCCAGTAGTATAAAGGCGGGAGCGGATTACGAGCAGTACTTC	CASSIKAGADYEQYF
TRBJ2-7	TRBV5-1	once	-	TGCGCCAGCAGCTCGATACTGGACGAGCAGTACTTC	CASSSILDEQYF
TRBJ2-1	TRBV27	-	-	TGTGCCAGTCAGATCTCCAGGGTCGCCTACAATGAGCAGTTCTTC	CASQISRVAYNEQFF
TRBJ2-7	TRBV7-2	-	-	TGTGCCAGCAGCTTAGCGACTCATGGGGCCGCCTCGCCCGAGCAGTACTTC	CASSLATHGAASPEQYF
TRBJ2-1	TRBV5-1	-	TRBD2	TGCGCCAGCAGCTCGGGACTAGCGGGAGTCGCGGAGCAGTTCTTC	CASSSGLAGVAEQFF